The entry below describes one T cell receptor (beta chain). As yet, its antigen is unknown. This record belongs to a study of shared clonotypes between healthy human individuals. Study-level findings and limits: Clonotypes not shared had lower generation probabilities than those common to all four donors.

Naive CD8 cells comprised CD45RO-negative, CCR7-positively selected cells, excluding terminally differentiated effector memory CD45RA+ cells. Across several immunoSEQ plates, the genomic DNA of each subset was split evenly. TCRdb's table, derived via immunoSEQ multiplex PCR, lists solely in-frame clones and lacks some. This repertoire shows about 2.1 million clones, 85% to 95% found once; its top ten account for over 1.5%. Sequencing input: naive CD8+ T cells from PBMCs. The sequence was obtained from a man aged 18 to 29 in good health. Some clones in this sample may be carry-over from other donors' samples.

CDR3 amino acids: CSVENPVVTYNEQFF. CDR3 in DNA: TGCAGCGTTGAAAATCCAGTCGTAACCTACAATGAGCAGTTCTTC. The rearrangement links TRBV29-1 to TRBJ2-1; D gene ambiguous. The CDR3 length is 15 residues. Germline-derived CDR1 and CDR2 are SQVTM and ANQGSEA. Trimming removed 2 bases at V and 2 bases at J, with 13 bases between.